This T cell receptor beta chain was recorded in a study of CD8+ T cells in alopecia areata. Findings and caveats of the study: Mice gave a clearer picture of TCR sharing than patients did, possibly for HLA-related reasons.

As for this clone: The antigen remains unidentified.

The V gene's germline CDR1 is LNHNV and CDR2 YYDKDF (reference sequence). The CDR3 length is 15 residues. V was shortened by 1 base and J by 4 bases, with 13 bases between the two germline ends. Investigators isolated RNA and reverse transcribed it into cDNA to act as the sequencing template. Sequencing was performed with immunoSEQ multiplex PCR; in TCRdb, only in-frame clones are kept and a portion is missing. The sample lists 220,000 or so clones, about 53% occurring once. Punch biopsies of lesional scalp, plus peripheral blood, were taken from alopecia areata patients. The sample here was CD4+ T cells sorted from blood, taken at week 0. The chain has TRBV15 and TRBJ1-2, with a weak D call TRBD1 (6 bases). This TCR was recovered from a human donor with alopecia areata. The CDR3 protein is CATSRARSTGYGYTF. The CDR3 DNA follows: TGTGCCACCAGCAGAGCCCGTTCGACAGGCTATGGCTACACCTTC. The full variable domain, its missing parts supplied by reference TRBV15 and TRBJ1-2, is DAMVIQNPRYQVTQFGKPVTLSCSQTLNHNVMYWYQQKSSQAPKLLFHYYDKDFNNEADTPDNFQSRRPNTSFCFLDIRSPGLGDTAMYLCATSRARSTGYGYTFGSGTRLTVV.